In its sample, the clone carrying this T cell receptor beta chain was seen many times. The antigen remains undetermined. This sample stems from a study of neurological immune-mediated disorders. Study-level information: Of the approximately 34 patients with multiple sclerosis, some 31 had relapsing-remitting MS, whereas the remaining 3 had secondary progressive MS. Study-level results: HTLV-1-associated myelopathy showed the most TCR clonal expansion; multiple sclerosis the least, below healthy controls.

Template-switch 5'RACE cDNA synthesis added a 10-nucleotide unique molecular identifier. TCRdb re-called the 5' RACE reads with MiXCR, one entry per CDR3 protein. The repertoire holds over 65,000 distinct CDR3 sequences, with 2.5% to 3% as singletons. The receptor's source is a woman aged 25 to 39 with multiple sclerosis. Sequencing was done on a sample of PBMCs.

The CDR3 protein is CASRGLEGASGANVLTF. The CDR3 DNA follows: TGTGCCAGCAGGGGGTTGGAAGGCGCCTCTGGGGCCAACGTCCTGACTTTC. The chain carries TRBV4-2 and TRBJ2-6; no definite D call. Between the trimmed V and J ends, which lost 6 bases and 0 bases, there was a span of 15 bases. This CDR3 spans 17 amino acids. The germline V gene encodes CDR1 LGHNA and CDR2 YNFKEQ.